Listed below are T cell receptor beta chains from one sample, sequenced in a study of T-cell memory formation after mild COVID-19. TCRdb ran MiXCR on the 5' RACE reads and lists one entry per CDR3 protein. The sample lists approximately 290,000 distinct CDR3 sequences, roughly 8.2% seen once, with approximately 23% in the top ten. Sequenced input: PBMCs or a T cell subset sorted from them (not recorded which). Receptors were obtained from a man aged 18 to 30 who had mild COVID-19 (a few samples of this study predate the infection). Cell type and time point are not known. Each CDR3 is given with its conserved first and last residue. The order of the fields is V gene, clone size, D gene, J gene, CDR3 DNA, CDR3 protein. D genes are given only for firm matches. The size field is filled for only some rows; it gives once, few, many or a size class.

>TRBV11-2|few|-|TRBJ1-1
TGTGCCAGCAGCGCCCACAGGGCCCTTAAAGCTGAAGCTTTCTTT
CASSAHRALKAEAFF
>TRBV7-7|-|TRBD1|TRBJ2-2
TGTGCCAGCAGCTTGCGGCTTTGGGGACAGGGGGACCGCGCCGGGGAGCTGTTTTTT
CASSLRLWGQGDRAGELFF
>TRBV12-3/TRBV12-4|-|-|TRBJ2-2
TGTGCCAGCAGTTTACAGCGATATAACCCCGGGGAGCTGTTTTTT
CASSLQRYNPGELFF
>TRBV3-1|many|-|TRBJ1-5
TGTGCCAGCAGCCAAGGGAGTCGGAATCAGCCCCAGCATTTT
CASSQGSRNQPQHF
>TRBV12-3/TRBV12-4|-|-|TRBJ2-5
TGTGCCAGCAGTCGGACAGCCTCCGGGGGGGAGACCCAGTACTTC
CASSRTASGGETQYF
>TRBV4-3|few|-|TRBJ1-1
TGCGCCAGCAGCCAAGATTTCGGGGGAGTGAACACTGAAGCTTTCTTT
CASSQDFGGVNTEAFF
>TRBV4-1|few|-|TRBJ2-2
TGCGCCAGCAAAGGAGTGGGGGGCAAGGCGACCGGGGAGCTGTTTTTT
CASKGVGGKATGELFF
>TRBV12-3/TRBV12-4|many|TRBD2|TRBJ2-3
TGTGCCAGCAGTTTTTTAGCGGGGGGCGCAGATACGCAGTATTTT
CASSFLAGGADTQYF
>TRBV12-3/TRBV12-4|many|-|TRBJ2-2
TGTGCCAGCAGGAGGGACATACGAAACACCGGGGAGCTGTTTTTT
CASRRDIRNTGELFF
>TRBV7-7|many|-|TRBJ2-2
TGTGCCAGCAGCCCCCGGACGACCGGGGAGCTGTTTTTT
CASSPRTTGELFF
>TRBV20-1|many|-|TRBJ2-5
TGCAGTGCTGACCCCGGAGGGGCGGGAGAGACCCAGTACTTC
CSADPGGAGETQYF
>TRBV25-1|few|TRBD1|TRBJ2-7
TGTGCCAGTACTCGGACAGGTCCTTCCTACGAGCAGTACTTC
CASTRTGPSYEQYF
>TRBV29-1|few|TRBD1|TRBJ2-3
TGCAGCGTTGAAGAAAGAGCTGTAGCGGGACAGGGGGCGAAGGATACGCAGTATTTT
CSVEERAVAGQGAKDTQYF
>TRBV20-1|many|-|TRBJ2-4
TGCAGTGCTAGAAGTCAGGCGAACAAAAACATTCAGTACTTC
CSARSQANKNIQYF
>TRBV10-3|-|TRBD1|TRBJ2-7
TGTGCCATCAGTGGGGACAGGCCGCCGGAGCAGTACTTC
CAISGDRPPEQYF
>TRBV5-1|-|-|TRBJ2-7
TGCGCCAGCAGCTTGGGAACGTCAGACTACGAGCAGTACTTC
CASSLGTSDYEQYF
>TRBV6-2/TRBV6-3|-|TRBD2|TRBJ2-1
TGTGCCAGCAGTGGGGGACTAGCGATCTACAATGAGCAGTTCTTC
CASSGGLAIYNEQFF
>TRBV20-1|few|-|TRBJ2-1
TGCAGTGCTAGAGACACGGGTAGGAATGAGCAGTTCTTC
CSARDTGRNEQFF